This T cell receptor beta chain was sequenced during a study of cytomegalovirus exposure and HLA in healthy donors. General study points: A later analysis linked a missense DCLRE1C variant to TCR beta V- and J-gene trimming.

As to this clone: No antigen is known for it.

In the PCR, 60 Vbeta and 13 Jbeta primers were used. Sequencing used immunoSEQ multiplex PCR; TCRdb keeps in-frame clones, though not all of them. Here the sample spans more than 95,000 clones, 78% being singletons. V gave up 4 bases and J gave up 0 bases; unmatched junction bases: 12. CDR1 and CDR2 (germline): SGHRS, YFSETQ. The CDR3 is made up of 17 amino acids. Sequencing was carried out using PBMCs. The gene calls are TRBV5-1 and TRBJ1-1, with 7 nucleotides matching TRBD1. This TCR derives from a male donor in good health and CMV-seronegative. For the CDR3, the DNA is TGCGCCAGCAGCCCCCCCGGGACAGCTTATATGAACACTGAAGCTTTCTTT. This codes for CASSPPGTAYMNTEAFF.